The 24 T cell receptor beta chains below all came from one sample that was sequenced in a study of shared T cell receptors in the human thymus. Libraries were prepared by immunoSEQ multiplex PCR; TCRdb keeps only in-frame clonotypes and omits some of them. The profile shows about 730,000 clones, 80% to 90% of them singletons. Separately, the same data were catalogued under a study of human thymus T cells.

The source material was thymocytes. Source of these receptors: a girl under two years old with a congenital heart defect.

The CDR3 DNA reads TGTGCCAGCTCACCAATGGGGGACTCATCCTACGAGCAGTACTTC. It specifies CASSPMGDSSYEQYF. The V and J genes are TRBV18 and TRBJ2-7; TRBD2 might be the D (6 bases). The germline V and J ends were trimmed by 2 bases and 1 base, with 12 bases remaining between them. The CDR3 contains 15 residues. Germline assignment: CDR1 KGHSH and CDR2 LQKENI.

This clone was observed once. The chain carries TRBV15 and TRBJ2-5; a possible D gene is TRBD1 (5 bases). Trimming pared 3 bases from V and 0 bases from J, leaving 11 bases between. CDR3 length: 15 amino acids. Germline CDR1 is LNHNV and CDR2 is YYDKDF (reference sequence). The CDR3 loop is CATSRRPGYQETQYF. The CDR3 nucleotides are TGTGCCACCAGCAGGCGACCAGGGTACCAAGAGACCCAGTACTTC. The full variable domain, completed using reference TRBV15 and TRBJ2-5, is DAMVIQNPRYQVTQFGKPVTLSCSQTLNHNVMYWYQQKSSQAPKLLFHYYDKDFNNEADTPDNFQSRRPNTSFCFLDIRSPGLGDTAMYLCATSRRPGYQETQYFGPGTRLLVL.

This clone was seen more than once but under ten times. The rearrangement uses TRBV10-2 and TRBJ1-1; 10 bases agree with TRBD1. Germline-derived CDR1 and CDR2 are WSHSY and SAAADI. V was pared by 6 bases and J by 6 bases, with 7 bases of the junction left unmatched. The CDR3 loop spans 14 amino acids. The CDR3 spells CASSPGTGDPEAFF. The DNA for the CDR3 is TGCGCCAGCAGCCCGGGGACAGGGGATCCTGAAGCTTTCTTT.

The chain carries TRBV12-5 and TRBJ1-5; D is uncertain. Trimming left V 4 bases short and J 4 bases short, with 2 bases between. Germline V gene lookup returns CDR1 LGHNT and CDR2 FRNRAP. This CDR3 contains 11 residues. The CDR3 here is CASGSNQPQHF. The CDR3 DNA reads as TGTGCTAGTGGTTCAAATCAGCCCCAGCATTTT.

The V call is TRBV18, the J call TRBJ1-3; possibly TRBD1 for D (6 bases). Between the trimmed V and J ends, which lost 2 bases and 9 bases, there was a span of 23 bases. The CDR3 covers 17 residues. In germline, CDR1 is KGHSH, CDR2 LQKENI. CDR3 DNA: TGTGCCAGCTCACCATCAAGGGACACCCTTTCTTGGTGCACCATATATTTT. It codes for CASSPSRDTLSWCTIYF.

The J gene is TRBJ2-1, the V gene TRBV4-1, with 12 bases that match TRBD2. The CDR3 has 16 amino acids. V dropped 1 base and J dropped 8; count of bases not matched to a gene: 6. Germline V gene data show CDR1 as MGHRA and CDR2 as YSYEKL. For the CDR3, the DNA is TGCGCCAGCAGCCAAGCCCTAGCGGGGGGGCCGGATGAGCAGTTCTTC. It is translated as CASSQALAGGPDEQFF.

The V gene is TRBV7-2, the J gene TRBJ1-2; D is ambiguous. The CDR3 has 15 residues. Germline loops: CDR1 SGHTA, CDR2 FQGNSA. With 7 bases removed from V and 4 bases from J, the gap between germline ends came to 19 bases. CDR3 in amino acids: CASTTTEGEPYGYTF. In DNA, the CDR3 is TGTGCCAGCACTACCACGGAGGGTGAGCCCTATGGCTACACCTTC. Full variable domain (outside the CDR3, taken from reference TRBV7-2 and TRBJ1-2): GAGVSQSPSNKVTEKGKDVELRCDPISGHTALYWYRQSLGQGLEFLIYFQGNSAPDKSGLPSDRFSAERTGGSVSTLTIQRTQQEDSAVYLCASTTTEGEPYGYTFGSGTRLTVV.

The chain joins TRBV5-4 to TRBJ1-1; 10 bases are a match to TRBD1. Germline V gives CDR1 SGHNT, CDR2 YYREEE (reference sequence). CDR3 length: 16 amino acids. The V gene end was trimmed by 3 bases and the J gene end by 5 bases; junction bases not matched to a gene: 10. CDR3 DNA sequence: TGTGCCAGCAGCTGGAAGACGGACAGGGGGGGAACTGAAGCTTTCTTT. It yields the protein CASSWKTDRGGTEAFF.

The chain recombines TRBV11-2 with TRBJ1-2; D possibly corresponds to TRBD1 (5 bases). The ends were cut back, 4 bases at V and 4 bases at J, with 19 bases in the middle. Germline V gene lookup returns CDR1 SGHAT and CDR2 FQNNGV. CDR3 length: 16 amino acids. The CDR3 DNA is TGTGCCAGCAGCTCCCTACAGTGGGGCCCTGTCTATGGCTACACCTTC. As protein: CASSSLQWGPVYGYTF.

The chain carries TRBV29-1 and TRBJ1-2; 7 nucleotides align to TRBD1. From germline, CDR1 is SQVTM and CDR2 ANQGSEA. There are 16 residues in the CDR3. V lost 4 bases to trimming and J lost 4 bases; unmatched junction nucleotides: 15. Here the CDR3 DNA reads TGCAGCGTTGCAGCCACAGGGGAGCCCAGGTTCTATGGCTACACCTTC. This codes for CSVAATGEPRFYGYTF.

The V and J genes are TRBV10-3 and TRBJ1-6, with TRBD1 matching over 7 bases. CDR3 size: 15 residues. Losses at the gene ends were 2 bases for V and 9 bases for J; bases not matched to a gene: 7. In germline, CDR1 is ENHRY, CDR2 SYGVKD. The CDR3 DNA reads TGTGCCATCAGTGAGCCGAGACAGGGCGGTTCACCCCTCCACTTT. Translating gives CAISEPRQGGSPLHF.

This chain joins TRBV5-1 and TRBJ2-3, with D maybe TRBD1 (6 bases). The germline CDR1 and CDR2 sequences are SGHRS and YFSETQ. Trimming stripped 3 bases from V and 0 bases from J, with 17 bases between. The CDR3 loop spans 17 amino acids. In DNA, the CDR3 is TGCGCCAGCAGCTGGCGTCACAGGGAAACTAGCACAGATACGCAGTATTTT. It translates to CASSWRHRETSTDTQYF.

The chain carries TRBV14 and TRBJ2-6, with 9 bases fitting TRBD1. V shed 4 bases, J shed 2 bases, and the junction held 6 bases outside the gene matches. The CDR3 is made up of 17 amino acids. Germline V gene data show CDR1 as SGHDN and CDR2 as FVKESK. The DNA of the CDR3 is TGTGCCAGCAGCCGGACAGGGGAGACAGCTGGGGCCAACGTCCTGACTTTC. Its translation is CASSRTGETAGANVLTF. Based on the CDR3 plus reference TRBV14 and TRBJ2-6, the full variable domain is EAGVTQFPSHSVIEKGQTVTLRCDPISGHDNLYWYRRVMGKEIKFLLHFVKESKQDESGMPNNRFLAERTGGTYSTLKVQPAELEDSGVYFCASSRTGETAGANVLTFGAGSRLTVL.

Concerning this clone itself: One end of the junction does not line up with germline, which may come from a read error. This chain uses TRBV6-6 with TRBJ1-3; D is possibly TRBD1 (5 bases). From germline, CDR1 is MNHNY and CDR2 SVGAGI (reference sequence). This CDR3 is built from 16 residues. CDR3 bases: TGTGCCAGTAGGTTCTTACCGGCAGGGTCTGAAAACACCATATATTTT. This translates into CASRFLPAGSENTIYF.

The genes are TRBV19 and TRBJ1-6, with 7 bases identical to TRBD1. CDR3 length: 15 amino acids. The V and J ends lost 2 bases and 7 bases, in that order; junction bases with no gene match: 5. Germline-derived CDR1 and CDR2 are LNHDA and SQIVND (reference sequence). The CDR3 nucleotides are TGTGCCAGTAGTATACCAGGGGGTCGGAATTCACCCCTCCACTTT. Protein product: CASSIPGGRNSPLHF. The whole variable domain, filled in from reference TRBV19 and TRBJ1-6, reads DGGITQSPKYLFRKEGQNVTLSCEQNLNHDAMYWYRQDPGQGLRLIYYSQIVNDFQKGDIAEGYSVSREKKESFPLTVTSAQKNPTAFYLCASSIPGGRNSPLHFGNGTRLTVT.

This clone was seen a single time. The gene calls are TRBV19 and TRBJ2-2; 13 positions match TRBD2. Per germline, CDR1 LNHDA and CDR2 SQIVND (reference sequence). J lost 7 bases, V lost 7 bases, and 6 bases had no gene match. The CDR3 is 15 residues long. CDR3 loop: CASKGLAGAGGELFF. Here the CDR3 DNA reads TGTGCCAGTAAAGGACTAGCGGGGGCGGGCGGGGAGCTGTTTTTT. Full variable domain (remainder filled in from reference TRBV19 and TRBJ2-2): DGGITQSPKYLFRKEGQNVTLSCEQNLNHDAMYWYRQDPGQGLRLIYYSQIVNDFQKGDIAEGYSVSREKKESFPLTVTSAQKNPTAFYLCASKGLAGAGGELFFGEGSRLTVL.

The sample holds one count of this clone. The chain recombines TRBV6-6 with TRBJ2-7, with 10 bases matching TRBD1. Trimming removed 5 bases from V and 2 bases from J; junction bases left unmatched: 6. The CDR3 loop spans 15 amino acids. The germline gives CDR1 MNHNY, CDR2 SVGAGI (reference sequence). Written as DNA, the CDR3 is TGTGCCAGCAGTCCGTTGGACAGGGGGGCCTACGAGCAGTACTTC. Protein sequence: CASSPLDRGAYEQYF.

The CDR3 coding sequence is TGCGCCAGCAGCTCGGACAGAAAATACACCGGGGAGCTGTTTTTT. Encoded protein: CASSSDRKYTGELFF. The V call is TRBV5-1, the J call TRBJ2-2; perhaps TRBD1 as D (6 bases). V was pared by 3 bases and J by 3 bases, with 12 bases between. Germline V gene data show CDR1 as SGHRS and CDR2 as YFSETQ. This CDR3 region has 15 residues.

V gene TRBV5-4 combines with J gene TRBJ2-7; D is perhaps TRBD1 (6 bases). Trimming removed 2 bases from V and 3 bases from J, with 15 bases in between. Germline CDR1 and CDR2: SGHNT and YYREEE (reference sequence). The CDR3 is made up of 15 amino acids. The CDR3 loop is CASSLGGEGGYEQYF. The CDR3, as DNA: TGTGCCAGCAGCTTAGGGGGAGAAGGAGGCTACGAGCAGTACTTC.

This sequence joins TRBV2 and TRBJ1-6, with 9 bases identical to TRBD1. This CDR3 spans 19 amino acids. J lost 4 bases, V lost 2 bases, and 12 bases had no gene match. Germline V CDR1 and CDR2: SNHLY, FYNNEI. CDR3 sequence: CASSELRQGGIKYNSPLHF. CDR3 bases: TGTGCCAGCAGTGAATTGCGACAGGGGGGTATCAAGTATAATTCACCCCTCCACTTT.

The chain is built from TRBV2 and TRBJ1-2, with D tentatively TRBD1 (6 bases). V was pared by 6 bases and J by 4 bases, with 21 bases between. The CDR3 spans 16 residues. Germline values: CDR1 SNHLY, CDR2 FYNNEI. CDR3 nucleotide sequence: TGTGCCAGCAGCGTTAACAGGGTTCCGGCGGTCTATGGCTACACCTTC. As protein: CASSVNRVPAVYGYTF.

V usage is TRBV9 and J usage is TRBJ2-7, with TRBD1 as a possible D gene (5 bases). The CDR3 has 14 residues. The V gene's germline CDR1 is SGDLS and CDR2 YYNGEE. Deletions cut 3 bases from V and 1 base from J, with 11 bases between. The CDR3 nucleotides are TGTGCCAGCAGCGCCGCGACAGAATCCTACGAGCAGTACTTC. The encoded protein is CASSAATESYEQYF.

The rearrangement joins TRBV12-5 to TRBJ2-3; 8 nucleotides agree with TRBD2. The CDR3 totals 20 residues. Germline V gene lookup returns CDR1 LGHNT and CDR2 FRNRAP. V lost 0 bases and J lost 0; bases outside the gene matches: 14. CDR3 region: CASGLVVGRGEILSTDTQYF. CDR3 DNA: TGTGCTAGTGGTTTGGTAGTCGGGCGGGGGGAAATTCTTAGCACAGATACGCAGTATTTT. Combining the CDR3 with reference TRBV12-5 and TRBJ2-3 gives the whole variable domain DARVTQTPRHKVTEMGQEVTMRCQPILGHNTVFWYRQTMMQGLELLAYFRNRAPLDDSGMPKDRFSAEMPDATLATLKIQPSEPRDSAVYFCASGLVVGRGEILSTDTQYFGPGTRLTVL.

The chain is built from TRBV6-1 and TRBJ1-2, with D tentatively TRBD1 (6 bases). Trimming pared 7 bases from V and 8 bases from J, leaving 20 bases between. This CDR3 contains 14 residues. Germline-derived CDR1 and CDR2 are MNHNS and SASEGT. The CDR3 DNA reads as TGTGCCAGCACCTACCCCCTGGGGGGGCGAGGCTACACCTTC. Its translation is CASTYPLGGRGYTF.